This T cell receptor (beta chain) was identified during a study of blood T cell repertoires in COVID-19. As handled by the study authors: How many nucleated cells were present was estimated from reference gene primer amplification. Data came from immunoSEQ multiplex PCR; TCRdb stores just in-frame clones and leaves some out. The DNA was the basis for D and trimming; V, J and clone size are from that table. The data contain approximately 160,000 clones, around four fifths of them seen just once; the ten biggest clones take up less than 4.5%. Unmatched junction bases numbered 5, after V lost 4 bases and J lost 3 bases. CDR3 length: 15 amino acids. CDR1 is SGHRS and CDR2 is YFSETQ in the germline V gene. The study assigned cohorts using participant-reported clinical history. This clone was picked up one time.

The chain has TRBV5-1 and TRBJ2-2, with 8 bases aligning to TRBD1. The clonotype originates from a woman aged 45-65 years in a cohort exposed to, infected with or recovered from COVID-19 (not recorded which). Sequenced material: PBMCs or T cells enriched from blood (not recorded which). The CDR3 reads CASSVTGDHTGELFF. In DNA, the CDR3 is TGCGCCAGCAGCGTGACAGGGGACCACACCGGGGAGCTGTTTTTT.